This T cell receptor beta chain was sequenced for a study of blood T cell repertoires in COVID-19. The germline gives CDR1 SGHDT, CDR2 YYEEEE. This CDR3 spans 16 amino acids. J lost 1 base, V lost 3 bases, and 4 bases had no gene match. Per the original data handling: How many nucleated cells were present was estimated from reference gene primer amplification. Assay: immunoSEQ multiplex PCR; the TCRdb copy retains only in-frame clones and omits some. The V and J calls and clone size were taken over from that table, and D and trimming were inferred from the DNA. The sample has fewer than 450,000 clones; 88% are singletons.

This receptor was taken from a woman aged 45-65 years with COVID-19, enrolled during active disease. Sequencing was performed on peripheral blood. The chain is built from TRBV5-6 and TRBJ1-3; 10 bases are shared with TRBD1. The CDR3 DNA reads TGTGCCAGCAGCTCGGACAGGGGGAAGTCTGGAAACACCATATATTTT. Its protein product is CASSSDRGKSGNTIYF. The full variable domain, rest sourced from reference TRBV5-6 and TRBJ1-3, is DAGVTQSPTHLIKTRGQQVTLRCSPKSGHDTVSWYQQALGQGPQFIFQYYEEEERQRGNFPDRFSGHQFPNYSSELNVNALLLGDSALYLCASSSDRGKSGNTIYFGEGSWLTVV.